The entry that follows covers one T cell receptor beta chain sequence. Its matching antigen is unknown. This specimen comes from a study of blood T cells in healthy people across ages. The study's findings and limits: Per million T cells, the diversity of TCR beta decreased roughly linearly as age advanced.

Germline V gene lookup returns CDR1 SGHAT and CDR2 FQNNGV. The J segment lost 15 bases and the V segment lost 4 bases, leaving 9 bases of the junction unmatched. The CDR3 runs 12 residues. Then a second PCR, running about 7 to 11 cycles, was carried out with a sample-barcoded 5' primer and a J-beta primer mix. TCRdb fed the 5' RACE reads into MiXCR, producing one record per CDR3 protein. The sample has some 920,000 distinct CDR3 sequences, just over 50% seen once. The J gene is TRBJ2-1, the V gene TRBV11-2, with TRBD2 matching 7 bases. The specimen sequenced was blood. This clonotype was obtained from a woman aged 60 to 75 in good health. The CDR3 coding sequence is TGTGCCAGCAGCTCTTGGACTAGGTGGAGGTTCTTC. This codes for CASSSWTRWRFF.